Following are 18 T cell receptor beta chains from one sample sequenced in a study of early T cells in non-severe SARS-CoV-2 infection. TCRdb independently ran MiXCR on the 5' RACE reads; one entry per CDR3 protein. The sample carries approximately 76,000 distinct CDR3 sequences, approximately 10% recorded once. Material for sequencing was whole blood. These receptors all come from an adult who was a healthcare worker with PCR-confirmed SARS-CoV-2 infection or an uninfected control (not recorded which).

This chain connects TRBV20-1 to TRBJ1-4, with D maybe TRBD1 (6 bases). V was pared by 2 bases and J by 5 bases, with 18 bases between. The germline gives CDR1 DFQATT, CDR2 SNEGSKA (reference sequence). The CDR3 length is 16 residues. Here the CDR3 DNA reads TGCAGTGCTAGATCGTCGTCAGGGGAGGCAAATGAAAAACTGTTTTTT. Encoded protein: CSARSSSGEANEKLFF.

This clonotype was counted many times. V is TRBV7-9 and J is TRBJ2-3; TRBD1 matches at 8 bases. The CDR3 length is 14 residues. V shed 5 bases, J shed 2 bases, and the junction held 3 bases outside the gene matches. The germline V gene has CDR1 SEHNR and CDR2 FQNEAQ (reference sequence). Written as DNA, the CDR3 is TGTGCCAGCAGCGAGGGACAGGCCACAGATACGCAGTATTTT. Amino acid sequence: CASSEGQATDTQYF.

Only a few counts were recorded for this clonotype. For the CDR3, the DNA is TGCAGTGCTAGGATGGGGACTAGCGCTCGCGAGCAGTACTTC. The encoded protein is CSARMGTSAREQYF. J is TRBJ2-7 and V is TRBV20-1; 10 bases match TRBD2. After removal of 3 bases from V and 6 bases from J, the junction contained 8 bases not matched to a gene. This CDR3 comprises 14 residues. Germline V lookup: CDR1 DFQATT, CDR2 SNEGSKA (reference sequence).

This clonotype has only a few counts. This chain links TRBV11-2 with TRBJ1-2; TRBD1 might be the D (5 bases). V lost 5 bases to trimming and J lost 4 bases, with 11 bases between them. Germline loops: CDR1 SGHAT, CDR2 FQNNGV. The CDR3 sequence is 13 residues long. The CDR3 loop is CASSPGGPYGYTF. The DNA for the CDR3 is TGTGCCAGCAGCCCGGGGGGACCCTATGGCTACACCTTC.

V gene TRBV6-1 combines with J gene TRBJ2-5, with 10 bases matching TRBD1. Looked up from germline, CDR1 is MNHNS and CDR2 is SASEGT. The ends lost 7 bases at V and 1 base at J; junction bases unmatched: 12. This CDR3 contains 17 residues. CDR3 DNA: TGTGCCAGCATATCGGTTGACAGGGGGCTCCTCCAAGAGACCCAGTACTTC. This gives the protein CASISVDRGLLQETQYF.

This clonotype was seen a few times. The chain's CDR3 is CAISEGLGEGTEAFF. For the CDR3, the DNA is TGTGCCATCAGTGAGGGGCTGGGTGAGGGCACTGAAGCTTTCTTT. J is TRBJ1-1 and V is TRBV10-3; D remains ambiguous. V was pared by 2 bases and J by 4 bases, with 14 bases between. The CDR3 is 15 residues long. The germline V gene encodes CDR1 ENHRY and CDR2 SYGVKD.

The chain links TRBV6-5 to TRBJ1-2, with D unresolved. Germline CDR1 reads MNHEY; CDR2 reads SVGAGI. CDR3 length equals 12 residues. The V and J ends lost 10 bases and 8 bases respectively, with 17 bases between them. The CDR3, as DNA: TGTGCCACCGTGACTGAACCTATGGGCTACACCTTC. This encodes CATVTEPMGYTF.

This clonotype was seen at least ten times. The chain combines TRBV19 with TRBJ1-5; 11 nucleotides line up with TRBD1. The CDR3 has 15 residues. V lost 6 bases and J lost 6; bases outside the gene matches: 7. Looked up from germline, CDR1 is LNHDA and CDR2 is SQIVND (reference sequence). The CDR3 DNA reads TGTGCCAGTAGCGGGACAGGGGGATGGGGTCAGCCCCAGCATTTT. Translation gives CASSGTGGWGQPQHF.

The rearrangement links TRBV27 to TRBJ2-7; D assignment may be TRBD1 or TRBD2 (5 bases each). The CDR3 length is 15 residues. CDR1 and CDR2 from the germline V gene are MNHEY and SMNVEV (reference sequence). The V and J ends lost 5 bases and 3 bases respectively, with 17 bases between them. This CDR3 reads CASSLTGTGYYEQYF. In nucleotides, the CDR3 is TGTGCCAGCAGTCTAACCGGGACGGGATACTACGAGCAGTACTTC.

At least ten counts were recorded for this clonotype. This chain connects TRBV29-1 to TRBJ2-7; D remains ambiguous. The CDR3 is 12 residues long. V gave up 4 bases and J gave up 2 bases, with 9 bases separating them. Germline loops: CDR1 SQVTM, CDR2 ANQGSEA. CDR3 residues: CSVVGGPYEQYF. The CDR3 bases are TGCAGCGTTGTTGGCGGACCCTACGAGCAGTACTTC.

This clonotype has a handful of counts. The chain couples TRBV29-1 to TRBJ2-7; TRBD1 agrees at 8 bases. The CDR3 sequence is 14 residues long. The V and J ends lost 6 bases and 2 bases, in that order; junction bases with no gene match: 9. Germline V gene lookup returns CDR1 SQVTM and CDR2 ANQGSEA. The CDR3 sequence is CSVIGQGIAYEQYF. Here the CDR3 DNA reads TGCAGCGTGATAGGACAGGGTATCGCCTACGAGCAGTACTTC.

At least ten counts were recorded for this clonotype. This sequence joins TRBV6-5 and TRBJ1-2, with D possibly being TRBD1 (5 bases). There are 15 residues in the CDR3. Germline values: CDR1 MNHEY, CDR2 SVGAGI. V was trimmed by 3 bases and J by 7 bases, leaving 18 bases between them. CDR3 nucleotides: TGTGCCAGCAGTTATGCCGCCCCCGGGGCAGGTGGCTACACCTTC. It codes for CASSYAAPGAGGYTF.

The rearrangement uses TRBV7-3 and TRBJ2-2, with D perhaps matching TRBD1 (6 bases). This CDR3 has 14 amino acids. Per the germline V gene, CDR1 is SGHTA and CDR2 is FQGTGA. The V gene lost 4 bases and the J gene lost 3 bases, with 9 bases spanning the gap. Here the CDR3 reads CASSWDTDTGELFF. The CDR3 nucleotides read TGTGCCAGCAGCTGGGACACAGACACCGGGGAGCTGTTTTTT.

V is TRBV19 and J is TRBJ1-2; D is ambiguous. Germline V gene sequence: CDR1 LNHDA, CDR2 SQIVND (reference sequence). Trimming took 3 bases from V and 7 from J, leaving 15 bases between them. The CDR3 runs to 14 residues. CDR3 residues: CASSMVEMRSGYTF. The CDR3 DNA is TGTGCCAGTAGTATGGTGGAAATGAGGTCTGGCTACACCTTC. The complete variable domain, with remaining parts taken from reference TRBV19 and TRBJ1-2, reads DGGITQSPKYLFRKEGQNVTLSCEQNLNHDAMYWYRQDPGQGLRLIYYSQIVNDFQKGDIAEGYSVSREKKESFPLTVTSAQKNPTAFYLCASSMVEMRSGYTFGSGTRLTVV.

There are many counts of this clonotype. The chain uses TRBV5-4 and TRBJ2-5; D possibly corresponds to TRBD2 (6 bases). Germline V lookup: CDR1 SGHNT, CDR2 YYREEE (reference sequence). Trimming cost V 1 base and J 1 base, with 8 bases left between them. This CDR3 has 14 amino acids. The CDR3 loop is CASSLTGVQETQYF. The CDR3 nucleotides read TGTGCCAGCAGCTTGACGGGGGTCCAAGAGACCCAGTACTTC.

The chain carries TRBV29-1 and TRBJ2-7; 7 bases map to TRBD2. Germline values: CDR1 SQVTM, CDR2 ANQGSEA. The CDR3 runs 13 residues. Trimming at V came to 6 bases and at J to 3 bases, leaving 8 bases not matched to a gene. The chain's CDR3 is CSVPGGGNYEQYF. The CDR3 DNA follows: TGCAGCGTCCCCGGGGGAGGGAACTACGAGCAGTACTTC.

This clonotype was counted ten times or more. This chain uses TRBV5-5 with TRBJ2-7; D might be TRBD1 (6 bases). The V end was cut by 4 bases, the J end by 0 bases, with 8 bases between. The CDR3 length is 13 residues. Per germline, CDR1 SGHKS and CDR2 YYEKEE (reference sequence). CDR3 sequence reads: CASSGGHSYEQYF. In nucleotides, the CDR3 is TGTGCCAGCAGCGGGGGACACTCCTACGAGCAGTACTTC.

The chain is built from TRBV4-1 and TRBJ1-4, with a possible D match to TRBD1 (6 bases). The CDR3 covers 14 residues. Between the trimmed V and J ends, which lost 4 bases and 6 bases, there was a span of 12 bases. Germline CDR1 MGHRA, CDR2 YSYEKL. The CDR3 spells CASSLRPGDEKLFF. The CDR3, as DNA: TGCGCCAGCAGCCTGAGACCAGGGGATGAAAAACTGTTTTTT.